Listed here are 25 T cell receptor beta chains from one sample, sequenced in a study of vaccination effects on CD4 cells after COVID-19. These receptors have no identified antigens. The repertoire was sequenced with immunoSEQ multiplex PCR; TCRdb's copy has only in-frame clones and lacks some. The sample contains roughly 45,000 clones, 75% of which appear only once. Before sequencing, viral peptide pools were used by the ViraFEST assay to expand antigen-specific CD4+ T cells. Culture lasted roughly 9 days before CD4+ T cell isolation. This person's SARS-CoV-2 infection, confirmed by PCR, occurred between March and December 2020. The sample consisted of CD4+ T cells from PBMCs cultured with a peptide pool, taken before COVID-19 vaccination. Receptor source: a human donor who had a prior SARS-CoV-2 infection.

The CDR3 sequence: CASSLVRPGAGNTIYF. As DNA, the CDR3 is TGTGCCAGCAGCTTAGTCCGTCCGGGTGCTGGAAACACCATATATTTT. V gene TRBV7-6 combines with J gene TRBJ1-3; the D is unclear. This CDR3 region has 16 residues. Looked up from germline, CDR1 is SGHVS and CDR2 is FNYEAQ. Trimming cost V 1 base and J 2 bases, with 12 bases left between them.

This sequence joins TRBV18 and TRBJ1-1; D is possibly TRBD1 (5 bases). Trimming pared 3 bases from V and 4 bases from J, leaving 12 bases between. CDR1 is KGHSH, CDR2 LQKENI, per germline. CDR3 size: 14 residues. The CDR3 loop reads CASSPQGFGTEAFF. The CDR3, as DNA: TGTGCCAGCTCACCCCAGGGTTTTGGCACTGAAGCTTTCTTT.

This chain connects TRBV5-4 to TRBJ1-1; possible D gene TRBD1, 5 bases. This CDR3 has 16 residues. CDR1 is SGHNT, CDR2 YYREEE, per germline (reference sequence). The ends were cut back, 0 bases at V and 4 bases at J, with 16 bases in the middle. DNA of the CDR3: TGTGCCAGCAGCTTGGTTTCGGGAGGGGCGGGCACTGAAGCTTTCTTT. This translates into CASSLVSGGAGTEAFF.

The genes are TRBV5-1 and TRBJ1-1; 11 nucleotides agree with TRBD1. This CDR3 spans 13 amino acids. Germline V gene lookup returns CDR1 SGHRS and CDR2 YFSETQ. J gave up 1 base and V 7 bases, and 0 bases lay outside the gene matches. CDR3 region: CASGQGANTEAFF. The DNA of the CDR3 is TGCGCCAGCGGACAGGGGGCGAACACTGAAGCTTTCTTT.

The gene calls are TRBV2 and TRBJ2-5; 8 nucleotides match TRBD2. V was clipped by 0 bases and J by 5 bases; unmatched bases: 2. This CDR3 spans 14 amino acids. The germline V gene encodes CDR1 SNHLY and CDR2 FYNNEI. CDR3 sequence reads: CASSEASGDETQYF. In nucleotides, the CDR3 is TGTGCCAGCAGTGAAGCTAGCGGGGACGAGACCCAGTACTTC.

The V gene is TRBV27, the J gene TRBJ2-2; D not resolved. Trimming removed 6 bases at V and 2 bases at J, with 10 bases between. Germline CDR1 MNHEY, CDR2 SMNVEV (reference sequence). The CDR3 is 14 amino acids. This chain's CDR3 is CASSVGSNTGELFF. The CDR3, as DNA: TGTGCCAGCAGCGTCGGATCTAACACCGGGGAGCTGTTTTTT.

This clone has a handful of counts. The rearrangement joins TRBV5-1 to TRBJ1-2; a weak D match, TRBD1 (6 bases). Trimming pared 0 bases from V and 4 bases from J, leaving 13 bases between. The length of the CDR3 is 15 residues. Germline V lookup: CDR1 SGHRS, CDR2 YFSETQ. In DNA form, the CDR3 reads TGCGCCAGCAGCTTGGCCCCGGGGGCTAGCTATGGCTACACCTTC. This encodes CASSLAPGASYGYTF.

The chain joins TRBV3-1 (or the pseudogene TRBV3-2) to TRBJ1-5; D ambiguous. Germline V gene sequence: CDR1 LGHDT, CDR2 YNNKEL (reference sequence). The CDR3 extends over 15 amino acids. V was trimmed by 3 bases and J by 0 bases, leaving 9 bases between them. The CDR3 region has the DNA TGTGCCAGCAGCCAGGGTGTTGATAGCAATCAGCCCCAGCATTTT. It codes for CASSQGVDSNQPQHF.

The CDR3 DNA sequence: TGTGCCAGCAGCAAGAGCGGGAGGCCAGATACGCAGTATTTT. Its translation is CASSKSGRPDTQYF. The chain joins TRBV21-1 to TRBJ2-3; TRBD2 is the table's D call, not checked against the DNA. TRBV21-1 is reported as a pseudogene. CDR3 length: 14 amino acids.

J is TRBJ2-5 and V is TRBV5-1; 10 bases are a match to TRBD2. Germline loops: CDR1 SGHRS, CDR2 YFSETQ. J was trimmed by 0 bases and V by 5 bases; bases with no gene match: 7. The length of the CDR3 is 16 residues. DNA of the CDR3: TGCGCCAGCAGATCCAGCGGGGGGGCCTACCAAGAGACCCAGTACTTC. Translating gives CASRSSGGAYQETQYF.

The chain links TRBV7-8 to TRBJ1-5; D unclear. The CDR3 sequence is 15 residues long. V was pared by 5 bases and J by 4 bases, with 15 bases between. CDR1 SGHVS and CDR2 FQNEAQ come from the germline V gene. The CDR3 DNA reads TGTGCCAGCAGCCTTCCCCCAGGACTGAATCAGCCCCAGCATTTT. Its translation is CASSLPPGLNQPQHF.

The chain recombines TRBV18 with TRBJ2-7; TRBD2 might be the D (7 bases). The CDR3 covers 13 residues. V was shortened by 3 bases and J by 6 bases, with 12 bases between the two germline ends. Germline loops: CDR1 KGHSH, CDR2 LQKENI. The CDR3 sequence: CASSPGGGGEQYF. CDR3 nucleotides: TGTGCCAGCTCACCCGGGGGCGGGGGCGAGCAGTACTTC.

In this sample, this clone is medium-sized. This chain uses TRBV18 with TRBJ1-2; D is perhaps TRBD1 (5 bases). There are 13 residues in the CDR3. Germline CDR1 is KGHSH and CDR2 is LQKENI. The V gene lost 5 bases and the J gene lost 1 base, with 8 bases spanning the gap. The CDR3, as DNA: TGTGCCAGCTCATCGGGGCGTAACTATGGCTACACCTTC. Protein sequence: CASSSGRNYGYTF.

The CDR3, as DNA: TGTGCCAGCAGCGTAGGAAATAACGCGGAGACCCAGTACTTC. Amino acid sequence: CASSVGNNAETQYF. The chain couples TRBV9 to TRBJ2-5; unclear D gene. Trimming pared 0 bases from V and 5 bases from J, leaving 11 bases between. CDR1 is SGDLS, CDR2 YYNGEE, per germline. The CDR3 sequence is 14 residues long.

This chain connects TRBV6-2 or TRBV6-3 to TRBJ1-1; D unresolved. CDR1 is MNHEY and CDR2 is SVGEGT in the germline V gene. The CDR3 has 16 amino acids. The germline V and J ends were trimmed by 2 bases and 0 bases, with 13 bases remaining between them. CDR3 sequence reads: CASSYDYFRVNTEAFF. CDR3 DNA sequence: TGTGCCAGCAGTTACGACTACTTCAGAGTGAACACTGAAGCTTTCTTT.

This clone appeared a few times. The chain is built from TRBV19 and TRBJ2-1; D perhaps matches TRBD2 (6 bases). Germline V lookup: CDR1 LNHDA, CDR2 SQIVND (reference sequence). The V end lost 6 bases, the J end lost 4 bases, and 13 bases lay between the germline ends. The CDR3 spans 14 residues. CDR3 nucleotide sequence: TGTGCCAGTAGCCGGGACTGGTGGTACAATGAGCAGTTCTTC. It specifies CASSRDWWYNEQFF.

This chain links TRBV4-1 with TRBJ2-5, with unresolved D. From germline, CDR1 is MGHRA and CDR2 YSYEKL. This CDR3 comprises 16 residues. Trimming removed 1 base from V and 5 bases from J, with 17 bases in between. CDR3 bases: TGCGCCAGCAGCCAAGGCACCCCAGTTTCCGAGGAGACCCAGTACTTC. Encoded protein: CASSQGTPVSEETQYF.

V and J are TRBV15 and TRBJ2-7; D is unclear. This CDR3 region has 13 residues. V was pared by 1 base and J by 3 bases, with 7 bases between. The germline gives CDR1 LNHNV, CDR2 YYDKDF (reference sequence). For the CDR3, the DNA is TGTGCCACCAGCAGAGTGGCAGGCTACGAGCAGTACTTC. Translated, it gives CATSRVAGYEQYF.

This clone was found a few times. The chain employs TRBV4-1 and TRBJ1-1, with 8 bases lining up with TRBD1. The ends lost 3 bases at V and 1 base at J; junction bases unmatched: 4. CDR3 length: 15 residues. Germline V gene data show CDR1 as MGHRA and CDR2 as YSYEKL. CDR3 residues: CASSHDRGPNTEAFF. CDR3 DNA sequence: TGCGCCAGCAGCCACGACAGGGGCCCGAACACTGAAGCTTTCTTT.

This clone has a handful of counts. J is TRBJ2-5 and V is TRBV6-4; 7 nucleotides match TRBD1. The CDR3 is 16 amino acids. CDR1 and CDR2 (germline): MRHNA, SNTAGT. J lost 3 bases, V lost 4 bases, and 11 bases had no gene match. The CDR3: CASSVLGDSKKETQYF. The DNA for the CDR3 is TGTGCCAGCAGTGTCTTAGGGGACAGCAAAAAAGAGACCCAGTACTTC.

V and J are TRBV5-1 and TRBJ2-5; D is perhaps TRBD2 (6 bases). Per germline, CDR1 SGHRS and CDR2 YFSETQ. The V end was cut by 0 bases, the J end by 0 bases, with 9 bases between. The CDR3 extends over 15 amino acids. In DNA, the CDR3 is TGCGCCAGCAGCTTGGTGGGACTCGACCAAGAGACCCAGTACTTC. This translates into CASSLVGLDQETQYF.

In this sample, this clone turned up once. This chain links TRBV7-3 with TRBJ2-5, with TRBD2 matching over 12 bases. Per the germline V gene, CDR1 is SGHTA and CDR2 is FQGTGA. This CDR3 contains 16 residues. The V gene end was trimmed by 5 bases and the J gene end by 2 bases; junction bases not matched to a gene: 6. CDR3: CASSPSLAGGQETQYF. In DNA form, the CDR3 reads TGTGCCAGCAGCCCCTCCCTAGCGGGGGGGCAAGAGACCCAGTACTTC.

The chain combines TRBV9 with TRBJ2-7; 8 positions agree with TRBD2. The CDR3 extends over 15 amino acids. The V gene end was trimmed by 0 bases and the J gene end by 0 bases; junction bases not matched to a gene: 2. Germline V gives CDR1 SGDLS, CDR2 YYNGEE. In DNA, the CDR3 is TGTGCCAGCAGCGTAGGGAGCGGGGGCTCCTACGAGCAGTACTTC. As protein: CASSVGSGGSYEQYF.

The chain couples TRBV16 to TRBJ1-2, with TRBD1 matching over 12 bases. V shed 4 bases, J shed 2 bases, and the junction held 14 bases outside the gene matches. The CDR3 runs to 19 residues. Looked up from germline, CDR1 is KGHSY and CDR2 is FQNENV. This chain's CDR3 is CASSRVPGQGALDNYGYTF. In nucleotides, the CDR3 is TGTGCCAGCAGCCGGGTACCGGGACAGGGGGCGTTAGACAACTATGGCTACACCTTC.

The rearrangement joins TRBV15 to TRBJ1-5; D is unresolved. Trimming shortened V by 0 bases and J by 3 bases, and 9 bases separated the two germline ends. The CDR3 sequence is 15 residues long. Germline V gene data show CDR1 as LNHNV and CDR2 as YYDKDF (reference sequence). The CDR3 sequence: CATSRDNGDNQPQHF. The CDR3 nucleotides are TGTGCCACCAGCAGAGATAATGGGGACAATCAGCCCCAGCATTTT.